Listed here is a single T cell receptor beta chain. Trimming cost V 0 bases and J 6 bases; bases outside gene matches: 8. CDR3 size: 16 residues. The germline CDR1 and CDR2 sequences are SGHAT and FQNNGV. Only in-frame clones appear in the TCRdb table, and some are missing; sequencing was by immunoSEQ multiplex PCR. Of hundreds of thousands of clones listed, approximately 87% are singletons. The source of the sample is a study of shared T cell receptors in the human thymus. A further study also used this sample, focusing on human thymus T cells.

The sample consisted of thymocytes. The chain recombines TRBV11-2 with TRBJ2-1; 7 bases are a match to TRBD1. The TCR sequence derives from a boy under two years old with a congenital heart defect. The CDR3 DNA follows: TGTGCCAGCAGCTTAGATGGGACAGACAACTTCAATGAGCAGTTCTTC. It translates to CASSLDGTDNFNEQFF.